The sample holds a few counts of the clone carrying this T cell receptor beta chain. Its cognate antigen is unknown. The sample comes from a study of beta chain features in type 1 diabetes. Findings and caveats of the study: The naive, central memory and Treg TCRB repertoires looked more alike in patients than they did in healthy donors. A potential PCR bias toward shorter templates would be equal in patient and control samples. HLA effects on TCRB rearrangement stayed unresolved here.

Naive, central memory, regulatory and stem cell-like memory cells within the CD4+ compartment were sorted using CD45RO/CCR7/CD25/CD127/CD95/CD27. The sequenced template was cDNA made from the entire isolated RNA. Some clones are missing from TCRdb's copy, which holds only in-frame ones; the method was immunoSEQ multiplex PCR. The data hold about 450,000 clones, with about an eighth observed a single time. The V end was cut by 4 bases, the J end by 0 bases, with 11 bases between. Germline V gene sequence: CDR1 SGHRS, CDR2 YFSETQ. CDR3 size: 15 residues. The rearrangement uses TRBV5-1 and TRBJ1-3; no reliable D call. The sequence derives from a woman between 18 and 30 years old in good health. Sequencing was done on a sample of naive CD4+ T cells from blood. The CDR3, as DNA: TGCGCCAGCAGCCTAACATCCGGCTCTGGAAACACCATATATTTT. This codes for CASSLTSGSGNTIYF.